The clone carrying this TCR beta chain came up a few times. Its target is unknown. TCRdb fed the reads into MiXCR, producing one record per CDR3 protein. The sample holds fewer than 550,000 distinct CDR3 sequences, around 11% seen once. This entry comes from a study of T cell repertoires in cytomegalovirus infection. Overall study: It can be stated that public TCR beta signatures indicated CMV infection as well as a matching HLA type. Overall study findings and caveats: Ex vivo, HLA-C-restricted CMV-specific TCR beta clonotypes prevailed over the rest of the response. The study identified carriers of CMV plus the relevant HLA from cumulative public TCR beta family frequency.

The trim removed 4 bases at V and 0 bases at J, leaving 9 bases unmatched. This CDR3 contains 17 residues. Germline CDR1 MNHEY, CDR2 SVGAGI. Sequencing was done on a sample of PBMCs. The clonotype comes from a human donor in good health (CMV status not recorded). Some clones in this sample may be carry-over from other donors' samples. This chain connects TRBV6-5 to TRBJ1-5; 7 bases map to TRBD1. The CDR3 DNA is TGTGCCAGCAGTTCCACCGGGACAGAGTATAGCAATCAGCCCCAGCATTTT. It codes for CASSSTGTEYSNQPQHF.